A single sample is the source of the 27 T cell receptor beta chains below, sequenced in a study of blood T cells in healthy people across ages. Alongside a J-beta primer mix, a sample-barcoded 5' primer served in a second PCR lasting about 6 to 12 cycles. TCRdb analysed the 5' RACE reads with MiXCR anew, one entry per CDR3 protein. The repertoire holds about 1.6 million distinct CDR3 sequences, with about 31% as singletons. The sample was blood. The receptor source for this set is a woman aged 25 to 45 in good health.

This clonotype was counted ten times or more. The chain's CDR3 is CASTEAGGPGEQYF. CDR3 coding DNA: TGTGCCAGCACGGAGGCGGGGGGGCCGGGCGAGCAGTACTTC. J is TRBJ2-7 and V is TRBV6-5; 9 nucleotides align to TRBD2. Trimming at V came to 7 bases and at J to 6 bases, leaving 10 bases not matched to a gene. In germline, CDR1 is MNHEY, CDR2 SVGAGI. The length of the CDR3 is 14 residues.

This clonotype came up many times. The gene calls are TRBV10-3 and TRBJ2-3; D gene unclear. This CDR3 is built from 12 residues. Per the germline V gene, CDR1 is ENHRY and CDR2 is SYGVKD. The V end lost 2 bases, the J end lost 6 bases, and 6 bases lay between the germline ends. The CDR3 nucleotides are TGTGCCATCAGTGAGCAAGCTGATACGCAGTATTTT. This codes for CAISEQADTQYF.

As regards this clonotype: One base away lies a much larger clone, so this may be a sequencing read error. This chain uses TRBV7-9 with TRBJ2-5, with D possibly being TRBD1 (5 bases). The V gene's germline CDR1 is SEHNR and CDR2 FQNEAQ (reference sequence). The CDR3 is made up of 13 amino acids. This CDR3 reads CPSSLVAGETQYF. CDR3 DNA sequence: TGTCCCAGCAGCTTAGTTGCAGGGGAGACCCAGTACTTC.

This clonotype occurred many times. V is TRBV20-1 and J is TRBJ2-5, with TRBD1 matching 7 bases. Trimming cost V 3 bases and J 0 bases; bases outside gene matches: 7. The CDR3 totals 15 residues. Per the germline V gene, CDR1 is DFQATT and CDR2 is SNEGSKA (reference sequence). The CDR3 sequence: CSASDRGQYQETQYF. The CDR3 nucleotides are TGCAGTGCTAGTGACCGGGGACAGTACCAAGAGACCCAGTACTTC.

The rearrangement uses TRBV7-9 and TRBJ2-7; 10 bases are a match to TRBD2. Germline V gene sequence: CDR1 SEHNR, CDR2 FQNEAQ (reference sequence). Trimming cost V 8 bases and J 4 bases; bases outside gene matches: 5. This CDR3 contains 13 residues. The CDR3 nucleotides read TGTGCCAGCTTGACTAGCGGGCAGTACGAGCAGTACTTC. It specifies CASLTSGQYEQYF.

This clonotype was counted only a few times. The V gene is TRBV7-9, the J gene TRBJ1-2; TRBD1 agrees at 8 bases. The CDR3 contains 14 residues. Germline CDR1 and CDR2: SEHNR and FQNEAQ (reference sequence). V trimming: 4 bases; J trimming: 8 bases; junction bases outside the gene matches: 9. The CDR3 coding sequence is TGTGCCAGCAGCTCGGGACAGGAAAGTAGCGGCTACACCTTC. It specifies CASSSGQESSGYTF.

J is TRBJ2-1 and V is TRBV3-1; D may be TRBD1 (5 bases). The V gene's germline CDR1 is LGHDT and CDR2 YNNKEL (reference sequence). Trimming shortened V by 5 bases and J by 9 bases, and 20 bases separated the two germline ends. The CDR3 is 15 amino acids. CDR3 sequence reads: CASSYRIGPTGEQFF. CDR3 DNA: TGTGCCAGCAGCTACCGGATTGGTCCTACAGGTGAGCAGTTCTTC.

This clonotype was recorded only once. V usage is TRBV7-2 and J usage is TRBJ2-7; TRBD2 matches 9 bases. The V gene's germline CDR1 is SGHTA and CDR2 FQGNSA. The CDR3 runs 16 residues. Trimming removed 0 bases from V and 2 bases from J; junction bases left unmatched: 5. The CDR3: CASSLAGRGGPYEQYF. The CDR3 DNA sequence: TGTGCCAGCAGCTTAGCAGGGCGGGGGGGCCCCTACGAGCAGTACTTC. Together with reference TRBV7-2 and TRBJ2-7, the CDR3 gives the full variable domain: GAGVSQSPSNKVTEKGKDVELRCDPISGHTALYWYRQSLGQGLEFLIYFQGNSAPDKSGLPSDRFSAERTGGSVSTLTIQRTQQEDSAVYLCASSLAGRGGPYEQYFGPGTRLTVT.

To note about this clonotype: One junction end disagrees with the germline gene, perhaps due to a read error. The CDR3 bases are TGTGCCAGCAGGGGGGACAGCAGCACTCAGCCCCAGCATTTT. Residues: CASRGDSSTQPQHF. J is TRBJ1-5 and V is TRBV2; 7 bases match TRBD1. CDR3 length equals 14 residues. In germline, CDR1 is SNHLY, CDR2 FYNNEI.

This chain joins TRBV5-1 and TRBJ1-1, with a tentative D call TRBD1 (6 bases). The V end lost 2 bases, the J end lost 3 bases, and 11 bases lay between the germline ends. Germline V gives CDR1 SGHRS, CDR2 YFSETQ. The CDR3 runs 14 residues. The chain's CDR3 is CASSFEGGYTEAFF. In nucleotides, the CDR3 is TGCGCCAGCAGCTTTGAGGGGGGTTACACTGAAGCTTTCTTT.

The chain carries TRBV12-3 or TRBV12-4 and TRBJ1-2; TRBD1 matches at 7 bases. This CDR3 region has 18 residues. The V segment lost 6 bases and the J segment 1 base; nucleotides outside the gene matches: 17. CDR3 protein: CASRREWGDREGNYGYTF. CDR3 DNA: TGTGCCAGCAGACGTGAATGGGGTGACAGGGAGGGTAACTATGGCTACACCTTC.

This clonotype was recorded at least ten times. The rearrangement uses TRBV29-1 and TRBJ1-2; D unresolved. V was shortened by 7 bases and J by 5 bases, with 14 bases between the two germline ends. Germline V gene data show CDR1 as SQVTM and CDR2 as ANQGSEA. This CDR3 is built from 12 residues. The CDR3 DNA sequence: TGCAGCGCGAACATACAAAAATATGGCTACACCTTC. Protein sequence: CSANIQKYGYTF.

A few counts support this clonotype. This chain links TRBV6-1 with TRBJ2-3; either TRBD1 or TRBD2 may fit D (6 bases each). The CDR3 covers 16 residues. The germline V gene has CDR1 MNHNS and CDR2 SASEGT. V gave up 2 bases and J gave up 3 bases, with 15 bases separating them. For the CDR3, the DNA is TGTGCCAGCAGTGAATGGGAGGCGCAGGGGACAGATACGCAGTATTTT. This sequence encodes CASSEWEAQGTDTQYF.

This clonotype has at least ten counts. This chain's CDR3 is CASSLDLGSTDTQYF. Written as DNA, the CDR3 is TGTGCCAGCAGCTTGGATTTGGGGAGCACAGATACGCAGTATTTT. The J gene is TRBJ2-3, the V gene TRBV7-9, with D unclear. Germline CDR1 is SEHNR and CDR2 is FQNEAQ (reference sequence). This CDR3 is built from 15 residues. V lost 3 bases, J lost 0 bases, and 10 bases lay in between.

With regard to this clonotype: Compared with germline, one end of the junction differs, possibly owing to a read error. The chain couples TRBV28 to TRBJ2-5, with 7 bases lining up with TRBD1. The CDR3 has 15 residues. Germline V lookup: CDR1 MDHEN, CDR2 SYDVKM. The CDR3: CASSLPRQGSTEQCF. CDR3 DNA sequence: TGTGCCAGCAGTTTGCCCAGACAGGGTAGTACCGAGCAGTGCTTC.

The table lists this clonotype with a few counts. The V call is TRBV20-1, the J call TRBJ1-5; 8 bases line up with TRBD1. CDR1 is DFQATT and CDR2 is SNEGSKA in the germline V gene (reference sequence). This CDR3 region has 15 residues. J was trimmed by 7 bases and V by 5 bases; bases with no gene match: 13. This chain's CDR3 is CSAQDRQGYGQPQHF. For the CDR3, the DNA is TGCAGTGCTCAGGATCGACAGGGGTATGGGCAGCCCCAGCATTTT.

The CDR3 region has the DNA TGTGCCAGCAGCATTACTAGCGGGGGGGTCGATGAGCAGTTCTTC. Protein sequence: CASSITSGGVDEQFF. The chain recombines TRBV9 with TRBJ2-1, with 13 positions matching TRBD2. The germline V gene encodes CDR1 SGDLS and CDR2 YYNGEE. This CDR3 spans 15 amino acids. Trimming took 4 bases from V and 8 from J; bases not matched to a gene: 6.

This clonotype was seen a handful of times. The rearrangement uses TRBV6-2 or TRBV6-3 and TRBJ2-7, with TRBD2 matching over 10 bases. V shed 0 bases, J shed 7 bases, and the junction held 9 bases outside the gene matches. Germline V CDR1 and CDR2: MNHEY, SVGEGT. The CDR3 has 16 amino acids. DNA for the CDR3: TGTGCCAGCAGTTACTCGATTACTAGCGGGGTCAATGAGCAGTACTTC. Protein sequence: CASSYSITSGVNEQYF.

The V and J genes are TRBV10-3 and TRBJ2-4, with 8 bases lining up with TRBD1. The DNA end is more similar to TRBJ2-7, so the J call may be wrong. The germline V gene encodes CDR1 ENHRY and CDR2 SYGVKD. The CDR3 length is 16 residues. The CDR3 sequence is CAIKATGAARTYEQYF. CDR3 coding DNA: TGTGCCATCAAGGCGACAGGGGCCGCTAGAACCTACGAGCAGTACTTC.

This clonotype was seen a handful of times. V is TRBV28 and J is TRBJ2-1; D gene uncertain. CDR1 is MDHEN, CDR2 SYDVKM, per germline. CDR3 length equals 17 residues. V lost 4 bases and J lost 5, with 21 bases in between. The chain's CDR3 is CASSWSRVVPADNEQFF. The CDR3 nucleotides read TGTGCCAGCAGTTGGTCTAGGGTTGTCCCAGCTGACAATGAGCAGTTCTTC.

The chain links TRBV27 to TRBJ2-5; TRBD1 matches at 9 bases. Germline V lookup: CDR1 MNHEY, CDR2 SMNVEV (reference sequence). The CDR3 is 15 amino acids. The ends lost 4 bases at V and 6 bases at J; junction bases unmatched: 9. CDR3 coding DNA: TGTGCCAGCAGTTGGGCCGGACAGGGGACGCAGACCCAGTACTTC. This sequence encodes CASSWAGQGTQTQYF.

The V gene is TRBV28, the J gene TRBJ2-1; D could derive from TRBD1 or TRBD2 (7 bases each). In germline, CDR1 is MDHEN, CDR2 SYDVKM. Trimming cost V 11 bases and J 7 bases, with 18 bases left between them. The CDR3 runs to 13 residues. CDR3 DNA sequence: TGTGCCTGCCAGGGGGGGTTGCGGAATGAGCAGTTCTTC. It translates to CACQGGLRNEQFF.

The chain is built from TRBV2 and TRBJ2-3, with D perhaps matching TRBD1 (5 bases). V lost 6 bases, J lost 4 bases, and 17 bases lay in between. Germline V CDR1 and CDR2: SNHLY, FYNNEI. The CDR3 sequence is 15 residues long. CDR3 DNA: TGTGCCAGCAGCCAGATAAGGGGCTCATCAGATACGCAGTATTTT. Translation: CASSQIRGSSDTQYF.

The chain couples TRBV5-5 to TRBJ2-5, with TRBD2 identical over 9 bases. There are 15 residues in the CDR3. With V trimmed by 5 bases and J by 2 bases, 7 bases remained unmatched. CDR1 and CDR2 (germline): SGHKS, YYEKEE (reference sequence). For the CDR3, the DNA is TGTGCCAGCAGTCTTAGCGGGAGTTTTCAAGAGACCCAGTACTTC. It specifies CASSLSGSFQETQYF.

This clonotype turned up a few times. The gene calls are TRBV5-6 and TRBJ1-5, with TRBD1 as a possible D gene (6 bases). Germline-derived CDR1 and CDR2 are SGHDT and YYEEEE. The CDR3 is 13 residues long. V lost 0 bases to trimming and J lost 7 bases, with 8 bases between them. CDR3 in DNA: TGTGCCAGCAGCTTGGGACAGGAACAGCCCCAGCATTTT. It encodes CASSLGQEQPQHF.

This clonotype was seen more than once but under ten times. V gene TRBV11-1 combines with J gene TRBJ2-7; D may be TRBD1 (6 bases). Per germline, CDR1 SGHAT and CDR2 FQDESV (reference sequence). V shed 7 bases and J shed 5 bases, with 15 bases lying between them. The CDR3 contains 13 residues. CDR3: CASTPGHFNEQYF. The DNA of the CDR3 is TGTGCCAGCACCCCGGGACATTTCAACGAGCAGTACTTC. Using reference TRBV11-1 and TRBJ2-7 for the parts outside the CDR3, the full variable domain is EAEVAQSPRYKITEKSQAVAFWCDPISGHATLYWYRQILGQGPELLVQFQDESVVDDSQLPKDRFSAERLKGVDSTLKIQPAELGDSAMYLCASTPGHFNEQYFGPGTRLTVT.

This clonotype showed up just a few times. J is TRBJ2-7 and V is TRBV13, with D uncertain. The CDR3 is made up of 15 amino acids. Germline V gives CDR1 PRHDT, CDR2 FYEKMQ (reference sequence). With 4 bases removed from V and 2 bases from J, the gap between germline ends came to 15 bases. The DNA for the CDR3 is TGTGCCAGCAGCTGGGGTTCCGGGTTAGCCTACGAGCAGTACTTC. As protein: CASSWGSGLAYEQYF.